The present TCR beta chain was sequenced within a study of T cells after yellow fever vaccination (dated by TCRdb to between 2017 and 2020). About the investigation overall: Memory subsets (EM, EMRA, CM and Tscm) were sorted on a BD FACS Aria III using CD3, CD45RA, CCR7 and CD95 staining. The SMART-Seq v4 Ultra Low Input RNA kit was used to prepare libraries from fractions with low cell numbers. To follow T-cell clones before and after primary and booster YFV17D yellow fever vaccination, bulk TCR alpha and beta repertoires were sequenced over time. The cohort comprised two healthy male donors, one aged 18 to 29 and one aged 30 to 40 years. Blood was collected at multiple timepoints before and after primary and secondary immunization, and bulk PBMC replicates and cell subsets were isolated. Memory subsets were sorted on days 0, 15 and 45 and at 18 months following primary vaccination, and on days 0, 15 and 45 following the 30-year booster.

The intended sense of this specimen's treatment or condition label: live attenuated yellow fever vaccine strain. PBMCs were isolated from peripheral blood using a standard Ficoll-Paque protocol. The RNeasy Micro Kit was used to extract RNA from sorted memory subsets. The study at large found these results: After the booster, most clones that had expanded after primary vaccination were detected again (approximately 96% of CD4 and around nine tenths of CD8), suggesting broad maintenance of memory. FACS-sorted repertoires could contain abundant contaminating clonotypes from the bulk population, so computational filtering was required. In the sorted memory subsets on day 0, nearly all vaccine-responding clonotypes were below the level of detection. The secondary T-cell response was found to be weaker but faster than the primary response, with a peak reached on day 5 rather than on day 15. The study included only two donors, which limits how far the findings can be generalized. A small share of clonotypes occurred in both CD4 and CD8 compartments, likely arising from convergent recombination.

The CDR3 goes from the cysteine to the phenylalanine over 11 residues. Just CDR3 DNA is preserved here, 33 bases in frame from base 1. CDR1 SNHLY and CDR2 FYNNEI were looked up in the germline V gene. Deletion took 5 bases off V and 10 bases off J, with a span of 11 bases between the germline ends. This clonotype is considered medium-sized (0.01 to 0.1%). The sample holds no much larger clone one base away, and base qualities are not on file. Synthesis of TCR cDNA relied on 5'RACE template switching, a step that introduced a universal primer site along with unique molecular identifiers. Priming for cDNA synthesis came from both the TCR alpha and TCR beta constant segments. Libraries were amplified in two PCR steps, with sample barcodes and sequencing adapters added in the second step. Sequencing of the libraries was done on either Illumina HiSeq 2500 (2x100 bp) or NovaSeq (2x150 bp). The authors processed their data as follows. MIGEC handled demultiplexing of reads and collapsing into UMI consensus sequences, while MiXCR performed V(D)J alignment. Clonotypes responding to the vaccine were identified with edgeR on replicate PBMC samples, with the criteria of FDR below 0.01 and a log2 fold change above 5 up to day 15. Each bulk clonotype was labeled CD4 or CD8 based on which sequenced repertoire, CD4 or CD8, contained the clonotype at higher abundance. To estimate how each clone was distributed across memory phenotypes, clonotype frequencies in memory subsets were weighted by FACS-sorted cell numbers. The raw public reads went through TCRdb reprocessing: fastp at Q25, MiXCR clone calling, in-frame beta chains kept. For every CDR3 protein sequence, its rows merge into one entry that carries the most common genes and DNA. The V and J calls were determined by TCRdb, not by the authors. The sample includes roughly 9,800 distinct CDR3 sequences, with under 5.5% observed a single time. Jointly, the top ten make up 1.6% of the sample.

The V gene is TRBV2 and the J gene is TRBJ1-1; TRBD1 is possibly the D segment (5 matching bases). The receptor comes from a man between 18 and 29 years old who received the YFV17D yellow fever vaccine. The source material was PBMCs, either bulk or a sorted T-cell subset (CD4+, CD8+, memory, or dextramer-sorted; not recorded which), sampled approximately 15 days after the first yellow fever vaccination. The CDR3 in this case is CASSRDFTAFF. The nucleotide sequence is TGTGCCAGCAGTCGGGACTTTACAGCTTTCTTT.